This T cell receptor (beta chain) derives from a study of T cells in Graves' hyperthyroidism and ophthalmopathy. This clonotype was found a few times. RNA transcripts gave rise to amplified TCR beta CDR3 regions. HTBI primers were employed in a first-round RT-PCR of the TCR CDR3. TCRdb recomputed calls from the multiplex PCR reads with MiXCR, one row per CDR3 protein. The table lists 700,000 or so distinct CDR3 sequences, 15% to 20% of them singletons. CDR3 size: 12 residues. Germline V gene data show CDR1 as DFQATT and CDR2 as SNEGSKA (reference sequence). Trimming shortened V by 6 bases and J by 8 bases, and 16 bases separated the two germline ends.

The sequencing input was blood. The chain has TRBV20-1 and TRBJ1-2, with TRBD1 as a possible D gene (5 bases). The receptor's source is a man in his late teens or twenties with Graves' hyperthyroidism. CDR3 nucleotide sequence: TGCAGTGCCACCGAAGGGGACGGGGGCTACACCTTC. Protein product: CSATEGDGGYTF.